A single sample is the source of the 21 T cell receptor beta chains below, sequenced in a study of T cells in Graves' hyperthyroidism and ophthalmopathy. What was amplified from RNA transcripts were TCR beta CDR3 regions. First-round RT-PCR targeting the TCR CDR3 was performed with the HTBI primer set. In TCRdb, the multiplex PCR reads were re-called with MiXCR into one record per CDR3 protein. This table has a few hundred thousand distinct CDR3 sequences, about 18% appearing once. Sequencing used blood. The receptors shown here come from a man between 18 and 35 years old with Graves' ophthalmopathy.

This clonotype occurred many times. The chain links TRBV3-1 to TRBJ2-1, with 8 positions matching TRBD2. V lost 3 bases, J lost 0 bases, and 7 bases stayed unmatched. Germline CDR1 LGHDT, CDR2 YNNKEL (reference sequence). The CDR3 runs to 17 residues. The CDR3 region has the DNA TGTGCCAGCAGCCACCTCCGGGAGGGGTCCTCCTACAATGAGCAGTTCTTC. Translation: CASSHLREGSSYNEQFF.

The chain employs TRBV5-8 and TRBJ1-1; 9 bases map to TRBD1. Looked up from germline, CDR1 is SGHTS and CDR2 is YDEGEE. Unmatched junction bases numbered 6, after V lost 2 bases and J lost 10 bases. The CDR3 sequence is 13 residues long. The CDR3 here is CASSFTGGGVAFF. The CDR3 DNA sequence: TGTGCCAGCAGCTTTACAGGGGGCGGGGTAGCTTTCTTT.

CDR3 loop: CASSLNGQGATEAFF. CDR3 coding DNA: TGTGCCAGCAGCTTAAACGGGCAGGGGGCCACTGAAGCTTTCTTT. J is TRBJ1-1 and V is TRBV7-9; 8 bases map to TRBD1. V lost 2 bases and J lost 4; bases outside the gene matches: 6. Germline V gene lookup returns CDR1 SEHNR and CDR2 FQNEAQ (reference sequence). The CDR3 length is 15 residues.

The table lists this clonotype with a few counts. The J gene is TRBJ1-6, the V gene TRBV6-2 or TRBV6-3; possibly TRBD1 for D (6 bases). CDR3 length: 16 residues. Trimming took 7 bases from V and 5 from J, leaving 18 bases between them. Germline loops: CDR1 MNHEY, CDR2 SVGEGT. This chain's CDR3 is CASTERGGAHNSPLHF. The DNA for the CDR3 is TGTGCCAGCACCGAGCGGGGGGGCGCGCATAATTCACCCCTCCACTTT.

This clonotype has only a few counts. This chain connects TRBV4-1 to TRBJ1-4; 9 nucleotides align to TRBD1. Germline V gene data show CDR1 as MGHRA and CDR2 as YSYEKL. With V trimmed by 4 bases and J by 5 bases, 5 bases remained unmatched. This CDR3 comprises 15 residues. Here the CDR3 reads CASSPRDRENEKLFF. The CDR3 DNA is TGCGCCAGCAGCCCCCGGGACAGGGAAAATGAAAAACTGTTTTTT.

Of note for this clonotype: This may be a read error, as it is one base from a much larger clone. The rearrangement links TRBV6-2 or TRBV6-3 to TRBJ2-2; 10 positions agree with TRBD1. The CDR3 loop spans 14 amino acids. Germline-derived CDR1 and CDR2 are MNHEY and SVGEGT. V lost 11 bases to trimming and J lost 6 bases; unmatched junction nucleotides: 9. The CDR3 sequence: CASGQGFSAGELFF. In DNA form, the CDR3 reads TGTGCCTCGGGACAGGGGTTTAGCGCCGGGGAGCTGTTTTTT.

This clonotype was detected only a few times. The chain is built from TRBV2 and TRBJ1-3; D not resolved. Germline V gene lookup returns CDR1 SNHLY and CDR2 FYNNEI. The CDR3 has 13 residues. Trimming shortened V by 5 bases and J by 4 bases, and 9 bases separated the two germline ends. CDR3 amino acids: CASSHSSGNTIYF. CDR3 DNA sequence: TGTGCCAGCAGTCATTCATCCGGAAACACCATATATTTT.

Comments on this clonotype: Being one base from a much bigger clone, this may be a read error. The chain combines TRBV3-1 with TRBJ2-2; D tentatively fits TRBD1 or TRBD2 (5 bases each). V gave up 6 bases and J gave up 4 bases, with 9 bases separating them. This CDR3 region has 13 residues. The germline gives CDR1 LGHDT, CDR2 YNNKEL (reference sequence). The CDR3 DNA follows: TGTGCCAGCAGGTGGGGGAGCACCGGGGAGCTGTTTTTT. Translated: CASRWGSTGELFF.

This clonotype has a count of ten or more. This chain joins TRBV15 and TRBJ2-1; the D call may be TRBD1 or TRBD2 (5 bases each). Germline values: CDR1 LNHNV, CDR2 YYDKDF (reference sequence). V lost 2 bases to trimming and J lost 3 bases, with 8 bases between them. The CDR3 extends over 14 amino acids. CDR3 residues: CATSRTGGYNEQFF. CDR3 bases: TGTGCCACCAGCAGAACAGGAGGCTACAATGAGCAGTTCTTC.

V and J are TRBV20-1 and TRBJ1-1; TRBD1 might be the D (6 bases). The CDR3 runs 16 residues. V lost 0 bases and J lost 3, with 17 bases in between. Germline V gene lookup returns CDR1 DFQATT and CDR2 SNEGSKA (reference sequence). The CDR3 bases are TGCAGTGCTAGAGATCGAACAGGGAGCTCGGACACTGAAGCTTTCTTT. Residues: CSARDRTGSSDTEAFF.

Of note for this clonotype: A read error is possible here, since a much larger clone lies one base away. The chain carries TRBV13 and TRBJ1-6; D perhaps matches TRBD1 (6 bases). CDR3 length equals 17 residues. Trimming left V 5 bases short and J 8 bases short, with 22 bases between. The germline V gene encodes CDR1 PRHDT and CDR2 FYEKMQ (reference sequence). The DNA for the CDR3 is TGTGCCAGCAGCCGAGTCGGGGGCGCTTACCGTCATTCACCCCTCCACTTT. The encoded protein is CASSRVGGAYRHSPLHF.

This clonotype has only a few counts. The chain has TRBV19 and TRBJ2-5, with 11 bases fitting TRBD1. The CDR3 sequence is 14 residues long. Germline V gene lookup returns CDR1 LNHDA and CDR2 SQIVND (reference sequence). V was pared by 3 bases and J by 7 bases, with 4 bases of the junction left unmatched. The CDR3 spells CASSMFGQGATQYF. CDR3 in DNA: TGTGCCAGTAGTATGTTTGGACAGGGGGCGACCCAGTACTTC.

The CDR3 region is CASSMVSTGDTEAFF. The CDR3, as DNA: TGTGCCAGTAGTATGGTCTCGACAGGGGACACTGAAGCTTTCTTT. The chain couples TRBV19 to TRBJ1-1; TRBD1 matches at 8 bases. The ends lost 3 bases at V and 3 bases at J; junction bases unmatched: 6. The CDR3 has 15 amino acids. Germline V gene lookup returns CDR1 LNHDA and CDR2 SQIVND (reference sequence).

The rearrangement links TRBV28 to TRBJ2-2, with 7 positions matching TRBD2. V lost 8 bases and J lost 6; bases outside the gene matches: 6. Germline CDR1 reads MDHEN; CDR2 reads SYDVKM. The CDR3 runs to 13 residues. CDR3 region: CASGLGGPGELFF. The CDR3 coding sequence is TGTGCCAGCGGTCTGGGAGGGCCCGGGGAGCTGTTTTTT.

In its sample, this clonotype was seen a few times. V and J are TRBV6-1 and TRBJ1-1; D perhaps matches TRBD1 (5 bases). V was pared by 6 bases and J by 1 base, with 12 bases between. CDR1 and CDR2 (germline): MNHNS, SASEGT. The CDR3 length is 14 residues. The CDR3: CASRAGLQNTEAFF. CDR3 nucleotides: TGTGCCAGCAGAGCGGGACTCCAGAACACTGAAGCTTTCTTT.

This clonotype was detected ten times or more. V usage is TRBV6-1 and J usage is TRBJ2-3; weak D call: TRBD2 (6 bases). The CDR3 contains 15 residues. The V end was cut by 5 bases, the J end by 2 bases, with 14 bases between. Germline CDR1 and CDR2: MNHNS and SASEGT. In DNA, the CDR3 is TGTGCCAGCAGTTATGCCGCGGGGTCCACAGATACGCAGTATTTT. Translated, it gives CASSYAAGSTDTQYF.

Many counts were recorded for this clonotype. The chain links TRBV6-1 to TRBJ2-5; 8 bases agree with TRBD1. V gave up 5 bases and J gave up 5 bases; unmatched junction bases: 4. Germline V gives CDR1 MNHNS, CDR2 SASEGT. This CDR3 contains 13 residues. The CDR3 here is CASSLRDRETQYF. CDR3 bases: TGTGCCAGCAGTCTCCGGGACAGGGAGACCCAGTACTTC.

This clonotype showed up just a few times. The CDR3 bases are TGTGCCAGTAGTCCTCTGGACAGTAGCTATAGCAATCAGCCCCAGCATTTT. Encoded protein: CASSPLDSSYSNQPQHF. The chain is built from TRBV19 and TRBJ1-5, with D perhaps matching TRBD1 (6 bases). The CDR3 consists of 17 residues. Trimming cost V 5 bases and J 0 bases, with 17 bases left between them. Germline assignment: CDR1 LNHDA and CDR2 SQIVND (reference sequence).

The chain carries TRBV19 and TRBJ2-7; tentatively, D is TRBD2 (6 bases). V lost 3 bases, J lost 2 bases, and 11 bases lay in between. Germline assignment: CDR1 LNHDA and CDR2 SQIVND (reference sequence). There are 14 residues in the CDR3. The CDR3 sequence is CASSMAGLAYEQYF. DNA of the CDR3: TGTGCCAGTAGTATGGCGGGATTAGCCTACGAGCAGTACTTC.

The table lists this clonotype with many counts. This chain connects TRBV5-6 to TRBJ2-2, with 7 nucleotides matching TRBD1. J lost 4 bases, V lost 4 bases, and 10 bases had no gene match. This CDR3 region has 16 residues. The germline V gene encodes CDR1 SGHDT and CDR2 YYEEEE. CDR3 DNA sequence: TGTGCCAGCAGCGCACCCCGGGACAGTCTCACCGGGGAGCTGTTTTTT. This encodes CASSAPRDSLTGELFF.

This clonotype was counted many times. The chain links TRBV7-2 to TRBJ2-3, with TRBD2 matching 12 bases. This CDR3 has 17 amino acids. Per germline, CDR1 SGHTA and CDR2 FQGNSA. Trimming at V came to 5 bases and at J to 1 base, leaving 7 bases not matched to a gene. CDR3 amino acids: CASSPRTSGTRTDTQYF. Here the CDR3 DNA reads TGTGCCAGCAGCCCTCGGACTAGCGGGACTCGCACAGATACGCAGTATTTT.